These 15 T cell receptor beta chains share one sample of origin, sequenced in a study of shared clonotypes between healthy human individuals. Profiled with immunoSEQ multiplex PCR; TCRdb holds only in-frame clones, not every one. The table has some 120,000 clones, 55% to 70% seen once. Sequencing used memory CD8+ T cells sorted from blood. As to subset: CD45RO+ cells pooled with CCR7-negative TemRA cells. The source of these receptors is a woman aged 25 to 45 in good health.

This chain joins TRBV2 and TRBJ2-1, with 9 bases lining up with TRBD2. The trim removed 8 bases at V and 4 bases at J, leaving 9 bases unmatched. This CDR3 is 15 amino acids long. In germline, CDR1 is SNHLY, CDR2 FYNNEI. In DNA form, the CDR3 reads TGTGCCAGCCACGCGGGAGGGAGTAAGTACAATGAGCAGTTCTTC. It yields the protein CASHAGGSKYNEQFF.

This sequence joins TRBV19 and TRBJ1-1; D remains unclear. Germline V gene data show CDR1 as LNHDA and CDR2 as SQIVND (reference sequence). Trimming shortened V by 5 bases and J by 1 base, and 14 bases separated the two germline ends. The CDR3 length is 15 residues. The CDR3: CASSPPLPENTEAFF. The CDR3 DNA sequence: TGTGCCAGTAGTCCTCCACTGCCTGAGAACACTGAAGCTTTCTTT.

The sample holds one count of this clone. The chain uses TRBV6-6 and TRBJ2-7; perhaps TRBD2 as D (5 bases). This CDR3 is built from 15 residues. V dropped 2 bases and J dropped 2 bases, with 13 bases sitting between them. Germline V gene data show CDR1 as MNHNY and CDR2 as SVGAGI (reference sequence). The CDR3 region is CASSYAPGSAYEQYF. CDR3 in DNA: TGTGCCAGCAGTTACGCCCCGGGATCGGCCTACGAGCAGTACTTC.

The chain links TRBV4-2 to TRBJ2-2; 15 bases align to TRBD2. Germline V gene sequence: CDR1 LGHNA, CDR2 YNFKEQ. Unmatched junction bases numbered 12, after V lost 4 bases and J lost 6 bases. The CDR3 runs 19 residues. The CDR3 DNA sequence: TGTGCCAGCAGCCTTCGCACAGAAGGACTAGCGGGAGGGCCCGGGGAGCTGTTTTTT. The encoded protein is CASSLRTEGLAGGPGELFF.

This clone was detected only once. The V gene is TRBV5-8, the J gene TRBJ2-1; 10 nucleotides align to TRBD1. The CDR3 loop spans 17 amino acids. Trimming cost V 5 bases and J 1 base; bases outside gene matches: 9. CDR1 is SGHTS and CDR2 is YDEGEE in the germline V gene. The CDR3 DNA sequence: TGTGCCAGCAGTTCACTCAGGGACAGGGGATCCTACAATGAGCAGTTCTTC. Its translation: CASSSLRDRGSYNEQFF.

The V and J genes are TRBV30 and TRBJ2-5, with D perhaps matching TRBD1 (6 bases). The CDR3 is 14 amino acids. The ends were cut back, 4 bases at V and 5 bases at J, with 17 bases in the middle. Looked up from germline, CDR1 is GTSNPN and CDR2 is SVGIG (reference sequence). The CDR3 DNA reads as TGTGCCTGGACCCCCCTGGTGGGGGCCGAGACCCAGTACTTC. Translated, it gives CAWTPLVGAETQYF.

The J gene is TRBJ2-1, the V gene TRBV20-1; D not certain. Germline lookup yields CDR1 DFQATT and CDR2 SNEGSKA (reference sequence). Trimming cost V 3 bases and J 8 bases, with 8 bases left between them. This CDR3 comprises 11 residues. CDR3 DNA: TGCAGTGCTAGTAGGGTGTATGAGCAGTTCTTC. It specifies CSASRVYEQFF.

This chain links TRBV28 with TRBJ2-7; 7 positions match TRBD1. Germline V gene lookup returns CDR1 MDHEN and CDR2 SYDVKM. V shed 7 bases and J 6 bases; nucleotides not matched to a gene: 12. This CDR3 region has 14 residues. CDR3 DNA: TGTGCCAGCACCTACCTATTGGACAGGAGCGAGCAGTACTTC. It yields the protein CASTYLLDRSEQYF.

This clone was recorded once. This chain links TRBV28 with TRBJ1-3; 9 bases match TRBD1. The CDR3 runs 19 residues. With 3 bases clipped from V and 0 bases from J, the junction kept 12 bases outside the gene matches. The germline V gene has CDR1 MDHEN and CDR2 SYDVKM. CDR3 nucleotides: TGTGCCAGCAGTTTTCTTTGGGACAGGGCCCTACGCTCTGGAAACACCATATATTTT. Translation: CASSFLWDRALRSGNTIYF.

This clone was found a few times. The chain links TRBV27 to TRBJ2-7, with D possibly matching TRBD2 (6 bases). Trimming took 6 bases from V and 0 from J, leaving 18 bases between them. The CDR3 is made up of 16 amino acids. Germline-derived CDR1 and CDR2 are MNHEY and SMNVEV (reference sequence). The DNA of the CDR3 is TGTGCCAGCAGCCGCCCGACTAGGACGGGCTCCTACGAGCAGTACTTC. It codes for CASSRPTRTGSYEQYF.

The chain recombines TRBV21-1 with TRBJ1-2; the table's D gene call, TRBD1, was not cross checked with the DNA. TRBV21-1 is recorded as a pseudogene. CDR3 length: 17 residues. The CDR3 here is CASSKLIPTGKIHGYTF. The CDR3 nucleotides read TGTGCCAGCAGCAAACTCATCCCGACAGGGAAGATTCATGGCTACACCTTC.

The chain carries TRBV4-2 and TRBJ2-5; TRBD2 might be the D (5 bases). The end of the DNA is better explained by TRBJ2-7, so the J call may be wrong. CDR3 length equals 15 residues. Germline V gene data show CDR1 as LGHNA and CDR2 as YNFKEQ. The CDR3 protein is CASSQEIRGSYEQYF. CDR3 coding DNA: TGTGCCAGCAGCCAAGAGATTCGGGGCTCCTACGAGCAGTACTTC.

A few counts support this clone. V is TRBV25-1 and J is TRBJ2-7; possible D gene TRBD2, 6 bases. The germline CDR1 and CDR2 sequences are MGHDK and SYGVNS. The V and J ends lost 2 bases and 3 bases respectively, with 14 bases between them. The CDR3 runs 15 residues. The CDR3 coding sequence is TGTGCCAGCAGTGAAGGAGGGCTTACCCACTACGAGCAGTACTTC. Translated, it gives CASSEGGLTHYEQYF.

This chain joins TRBV7-3 and TRBJ2-3; possibly TRBD1 for D (6 bases). This CDR3 spans 15 amino acids. Trimming removed 2 bases at V and 2 bases at J, with 11 bases between. The germline gives CDR1 SGHTA, CDR2 FQGTGA. The CDR3 loop is CASSLSGGITDTQYF. As DNA, the CDR3 is TGTGCCAGCAGCTTATCTGGGGGCATCACAGATACGCAGTATTTT.

The chain links TRBV4-2 to TRBJ2-7, with D maybe TRBD1 (5 bases). Trimming stripped 3 bases from V and 3 bases from J, with 15 bases between. This CDR3 has 15 amino acids. CDR1 is LGHNA and CDR2 is YNFKEQ in the germline V gene. The CDR3 DNA sequence: TGTGCCAGCAGCCAGTTCTGGGGCTTCGACTACGAGCAGTACTTC. Its protein is CASSQFWGFDYEQYF.